The rows below give T cell receptor beta chains drawn from one sample of a study of shared clonotypes between healthy human individuals. Method: immunoSEQ multiplex PCR; TCRdb's copy keeps in-frame clones and lacks some. Of approximately 2.4 million clones listed, 90% to 96% are singletons. Sequencing was performed on naive CD4+ T cells sorted from blood. The receptors stem from a man between 18 and 35 years old in good health. The conserved cysteine and the conserved F or W are not part of the CDR3 here. The D gene is left open where the match is weak.

v_gene,j_gene,d_gene,CDR3aa
TRBV11-3,TRBJ1-2,TRBD1,ASSRKGQAYGYT
TRBV11-3,TRBJ2-5,.,ASSPGLPETQY
TRBV18,TRBJ1-1,TRBD1,ASSPGDRQAF
TRBV2,TRBJ1-6,.,ASSADRGSPLH
TRBV7-9,TRBJ2-5,TRBD1,ASTQERPGQGITQY
TRBV6-6,TRBJ1-4,.,ASRPRAGDEKLF
TRBV5-8,TRBJ1-2,TRBD1,ASSQDRVRGYT
TRBV30,TRBJ2-5,TRBD1,AWSGQGRTQY
TRBV6-5,TRBJ2-7,TRBD2,ASSYASGRPVEQY
TRBV2,TRBJ1-1,.,AGSAGMNTEAF
TRBV4-1,TRBJ2-7,.,ASSQPRGVQY
TRBV28,TRBJ2-5,TRBD2,ASSFPLAGKWETQY
TRBV5-1,TRBJ2-5,TRBD1,ASSSEGGRETQY
TRBV5-1,TRBJ2-7,TRBD1,ASSLRQGYEQY
TRBV9,TRBJ2-5,TRBD2,ASSVMGTSGKTQETQY
TRBV5-1,TRBJ2-5,.,ASSLEAPSVAQY
TRBV2,TRBJ2-1,.,ASNLYSSYNEQF
TRBV2,TRBJ1-1,TRBD1,ASRDRESTEAF
TRBV7-8,TRBJ1-1,.,ASSLVQYTEAF
TRBV10-2,TRBJ1-2,TRBD1,ASSERTGVSYGYT
TRBV9,TRBJ2-2,TRBD2,ASSRLSGANTGELF
TRBV28,TRBJ1-1,TRBD1,ASSPTGTGPTEAF
TRBV19,TRBJ2-5,.,ASRSPNQETQY
TRBV30,TRBJ2-1,.,AWSASKYNEQF
TRBV7-2,TRBJ1-5,.,ASSLGRNQPQH
TRBV14,TRBJ2-2,.,ASSQVSGVAGELF
TRBV5-1,TRBJ2-5,.,ASSLERLQETQY